Listed below are T cell receptor beta chains from one sample, sequenced in a study of Graves' ophthalmopathy and Graves' hyperthyroidism. TCRdb analysed the multiplex PCR reads with MiXCR anew, one entry per CDR3 protein. The sample shows some 39,000 distinct CDR3 sequences, roughly 52% of them seen only once. Sequencing was done on a sample of peripheral blood. The source is an adult woman with stable Graves' hyperthyroidism. CDR3s include the opening cysteine and the closing phenylalanine or tryptophan. The D gene is left open where the match is weak. Rows give clone size only sometimes, using once, few, many, or a class for an expanded clone.

j_call,d_call,clone_size,v_call,cdr3_nt,cdr3_aa
TRBJ1-1,NA,NA,TRBV10-2,TGCGCCAGCAGTGAGCAAGGGACCACCGAAGCTTTCTTT,CASSEQGTTEAFF
TRBJ1-1,NA,NA,TRBV3-1,TGTGCCAGCAGTTCGGACTGGGGCACTGAAGCTTTCTTT,CASSSDWGTEAFF
TRBJ2-5,NA,NA,TRBV7-9,TGTGCCAGCAGCGAGAGGGGAGAGACCCAGTACTTC,CASSERGETQYF
TRBJ1-1,NA,many,TRBV10-3,TGTGCCATCAGTGTGGGGGGACCCCGTGGCACTGAAGCTTTCTTT,CAISVGGPRGTEAFF
TRBJ1-5,NA,NA,TRBV20-1,TGCAGTGCTATCCGGGACCCCAATCAGCCCCAGCATTTT,CSAIRDPNQPQHF
TRBJ1-1,NA,many,TRBV20-1,TGCAGTGCCGATCCCCGTATGAACACTGAAGCTTTCTTT,CSADPRMNTEAFF
TRBJ1-3,NA,many,TRBV5-1,TGCGCCAGCAGCAGGGGAGACTCTGGAAACACCATATATTTT,CASSRGDSGNTIYF
TRBJ1-5,NA,NA,TRBV9,TGTGCCAGCAGCGTGTCGGTCCGCGCAGGGGATGGCAATCAGCCCCAGCATTTT,CASSVSVRAGDGNQPQHF
TRBJ2-7,TRBD2,many,TRBV6-6,TGTGCCAGCAGTTACGGCTATACTAGCGGCTACGAGCAGTACTTC,CASSYGYTSGYEQYF
TRBJ1-4,NA,few,TRBV11-2,TGTGCCAGCAGCGACCTTAGGGCAACTAATGAAAAACTGTTTTTT,CASSDLRATNEKLFF
TRBJ2-7,TRBD1,many,TRBV7-7,TGTGCTAGCAGCTTGGGACAGGGGACAACCTACGAGCAGTACTTC,CASSLGQGTTYEQYF
TRBJ1-2,NA,few,TRBV29-1,TGCAGCGTTATGGGCTACACCTTC,CSVMGYTF
TRBJ2-5,TRBD2,NA,TRBV7-3,TGTGCCAGCAGCGCAACGTCTAGCGGGACCGAGACCCAGTACTTC,CASSATSSGTETQYF
TRBJ2-7,NA,NA,TRBV9,TGTGCCAGCAGCGTAGAGCCAGGGAGCTACGAGCAGTACTTC,CASSVEPGSYEQYF
TRBJ1-5,NA,many,TRBV7-3,TGTGCCAGCAGCTTAGTCAGGGCTAGCAATCAGCCCCAGCATTTT,CASSLVRASNQPQHF
TRBJ2-5,NA,many,TRBV27,TGTGCCAGCAGCCTCCTCCAAGAGACCCAGTACTTC,CASSLLQETQYF
TRBJ1-1,TRBD1,NA,TRBV11-1,TGTGCCATCGGGGGGACAGGGAGCACTGAAGCTTTCTTT,CAIGGTGSTEAFF
TRBJ1-1,TRBD1,NA,TRBV5-1,TGCGCCAGCAGCTTGGCCAGACAGGGAGGAGGAACTGAAGCTTTCTTT,CASSLARQGGGTEAFF
TRBJ1-2,TRBD1,many,TRBV4-1,TGCGCCAGCAGAAACAGGGGGCGAGGTGACTATGGCTACACCTTC,CASRNRGRGDYGYTF
TRBJ1-2,TRBD1,many,TRBV11-2,TGTGCCAGCAGCTTAGGGACAGGCTCCACTATAGTCTACACCTTC,CASSLGTGSTIVYTF
TRBJ1-1,NA,many,TRBV30,TGTGCCTGGACCGACAGCGGGGAAAACACTGAAGCTTTCTTT,CAWTDSGENTEAFF
TRBJ2-5,TRBD2,few,TRBV7-3,TGTGCCAGTAGACTAGCGGGAGGAGAGACCCAGTACTTC,CASRLAGGETQYF
TRBJ2-7,TRBD2,NA,TRBV20-1,TGCAGTGCTCTGGCTAGCGGGAGAGGGGGCGAGCAGTACTTC,CSALASGRGGEQYF
TRBJ2-7,NA,many,TRBV9,TGTGCCAGCAGCTCGGGAGCTGTCGAGCAGTACTTC,CASSSGAVEQYF
TRBJ1-6,TRBD1,many,TRBV6-5,TGTGCCAGCAGTTACTCGATGGGCGGCAGGGGGTCTAGGTCACCCCTCCACTTT,CASSYSMGGRGSRSPLHF
TRBJ1-5,NA,medium-sized,TRBV2,TGTGCCAGCAGAACTATTAGCAATCAGCCCCAGCATTTT,CASRTISNQPQHF
TRBJ1-1,NA,NA,TRBV28,TGTGCCAGCAGCTGGGAAACTGAAGCTTTCTTT,CASSWETEAFF
TRBJ2-7,NA,many,TRBV18,TGTGCCAGCTCACCACAAAGGACGGGGGATACCTACGAGCAGTACTTC,CASSPQRTGDTYEQYF
TRBJ1-5,NA,NA,TRBV7-9,TGTGCCAGCAGCTTAGAAGCTAGCGGCTACGAGCATTTT,CASSLEASGYEHF
TRBJ2-1,TRBD2,NA,TRBV7-3,TGTGCCAGCAGCCCCGGGAGGACACCCTCGGATGAGCAGTTCTTC,CASSPGRTPSDEQFF
TRBJ2-7,TRBD2,NA,TRBV20-1,TGCAGTGCTCGCGGGACTAGCGACTCCTACGAGCAGTACTTC,CSARGTSDSYEQYF